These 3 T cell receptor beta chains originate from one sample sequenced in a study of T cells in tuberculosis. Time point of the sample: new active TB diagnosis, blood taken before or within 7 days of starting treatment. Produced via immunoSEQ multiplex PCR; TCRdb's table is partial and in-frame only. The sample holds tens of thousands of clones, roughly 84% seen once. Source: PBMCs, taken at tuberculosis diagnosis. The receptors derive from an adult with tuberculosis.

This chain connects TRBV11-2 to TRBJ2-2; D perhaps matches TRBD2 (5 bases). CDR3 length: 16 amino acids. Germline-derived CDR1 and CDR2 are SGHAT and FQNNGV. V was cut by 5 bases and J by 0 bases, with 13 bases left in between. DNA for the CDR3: TGTGCCAGCAGCCCCCGAGCGGACCCGAACACCGGGGAGCTGTTTTTT. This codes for CASSPRADPNTGELFF.

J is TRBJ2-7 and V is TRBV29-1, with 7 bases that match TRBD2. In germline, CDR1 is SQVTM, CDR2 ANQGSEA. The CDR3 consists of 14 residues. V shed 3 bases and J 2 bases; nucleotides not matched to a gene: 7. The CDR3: CSVDKSGAPYEQYF. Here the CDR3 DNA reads TGCAGCGTTGATAAGAGCGGGGCACCCTACGAGCAGTACTTC.

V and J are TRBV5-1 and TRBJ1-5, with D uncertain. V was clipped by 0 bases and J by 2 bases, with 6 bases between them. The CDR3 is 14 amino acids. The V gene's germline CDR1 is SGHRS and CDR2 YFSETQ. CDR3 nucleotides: TGCGCCAGCAGCTTGGAGGAGGGCAATCAGCCCCAGCATTTT. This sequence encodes CASSLEEGNQPQHF.